These 14 T cell receptor beta chains were sequenced from one sample in a study of blood T cell repertoires in COVID-19. Measured with immunoSEQ multiplex PCR; TCRdb has only the in-frame clones, and not every one. This table holds some 130,000 clones, about 85% found once. Sequenced input: peripheral blood. These receptor sequences come from a man older than 75 with acute or convalescent COVID-19.

Written as DNA, the CDR3 is TGTGCCAGCAGTGAGTTTTGGGACAGGGTCCCGTTCTTC. As protein: CASSEFWDRVPFF. The rearrangement joins TRBV6-1 to TRBJ2-1, with 9 bases aligning to TRBD1. The junction had 9 bases not matched to a gene; V was cut back by 3 bases and J by 15 bases. The V gene's germline CDR1 is MNHNS and CDR2 SASEGT. The CDR3 totals 13 residues.

The chain has TRBV11-3 and TRBJ2-2; D is unclear. V was shortened by 1 base and J by 7 bases, with 4 bases between the two germline ends. The CDR3 extends over 12 amino acids. Germline CDR1 and CDR2: SGHNT and YENEEA. The CDR3 region has the DNA TGTGCCAGCAGCTTAGGGCTCGGGGAGCTGTTTTTT. Translated: CASSLGLGELFF. Complete variable domain (other parts from reference TRBV11-3 and TRBJ2-2): EAGVVQSPRYKIIEKKQPVAFWCNPISGHNTLYWYLQNLGQGPELLIRYENEEAVDDSQLPKDRFSAERLKGVDSTLKIQPAELGDSAVYLCASSLGLGELFFGEGSRLTVL.

This chain connects TRBV7-9 to TRBJ2-3, with D unresolved. The CDR3 totals 15 residues. Germline CDR1 is SEHNR and CDR2 is FQNEAQ (reference sequence). The V gene lost 0 bases and the J gene lost 2 bases, with 9 bases spanning the gap. The CDR3 nucleotides are TGTGCCAGCAGCTTAGCTGTGCTACCCACAGATACGCAGTATTTT. This translates into CASSLAVLPTDTQYF.

The gene calls are TRBV5-1 and TRBJ1-4; D may be TRBD1 (5 bases). Looked up from germline, CDR1 is SGHRS and CDR2 is YFSETQ. V lost 1 base and J lost 7, with 11 bases in between. The CDR3 is 14 amino acids. The CDR3 DNA sequence: TGCGCCAGCAGCTTGTCCTTAAGGGGTGAAAAACTGTTTTTT. The encoded protein is CASSLSLRGEKLFF.

The V call is TRBV5-8, the J call TRBJ2-7; a weak D match, TRBD1 (9 bases). This CDR3 region has 15 residues. V gave up 4 bases and J gave up 3 bases, with 17 bases separating them. Germline-derived CDR1 and CDR2 are SGHTS and YDEGEE. CDR3 DNA sequence: TGTGCCAGCAGCCCGGGGGGGACAGGGAACTACGAGCAGTACTTC. It is translated as CASSPGGTGNYEQYF.

The chain employs TRBV6-2 or TRBV6-3 and TRBJ2-1, with a weak D call TRBD1 (5 bases). CDR1 and CDR2 from the germline V gene are MNHEY and SVGEGT. Trimming left V 5 bases short and J 4 bases short, with 18 bases between. This CDR3 spans 16 amino acids. CDR3 region: CASSGWGGRDYNEQFF. The CDR3 coding sequence is TGTGCCAGCAGTGGATGGGGTGGCAGGGATTACAATGAGCAGTTCTTC.

The gene calls are TRBV7-9 and TRBJ2-7; 8 bases map to TRBD2. The CDR3 runs 16 residues. Germline V lookup: CDR1 SEHNR, CDR2 FQNEAQ (reference sequence). The ends lost 1 base at V and 2 bases at J; junction bases unmatched: 7. CDR3: CASSLGLRGVPYEQYF. DNA for the CDR3: TGTGCCAGCAGCTTAGGGCTGCGGGGGGTACCCTACGAGCAGTACTTC.

The chain recombines TRBV19 with TRBJ1-4; 10 nucleotides agree with TRBD1. The germline CDR1 and CDR2 sequences are LNHDA and SQIVND (reference sequence). The CDR3 covers 14 residues. V was clipped by 5 bases and J by 8 bases; unmatched bases: 5. The DNA of the CDR3 is TGTGCCAGTAGTGTCGGACAGGGGGTAGAAAAACTGTTTTTT. It specifies CASSVGQGVEKLFF.

The chain carries TRBV5-6 and TRBJ1-1; D not certain. The length of the CDR3 is 14 residues. Trimming took off 1 base at V and 0 bases at J, with 7 bases between the two ends. Germline CDR1 reads SGHDT; CDR2 reads YYEEEE. The chain's CDR3 is CASSLSGLNTEAFF. DNA for the CDR3: TGTGCCAGCAGCTTGTCCGGGTTGAACACTGAAGCTTTCTTT.

This chain connects TRBV27 to TRBJ1-5; possibly TRBD1 for D (6 bases). Trimming cost V 6 bases and J 1 base, with 13 bases left between them. CDR1 MNHEY and CDR2 SMNVEV come from the germline V gene (reference sequence). This CDR3 contains 15 residues. CDR3: CASSHGGGSNQPQHF. CDR3 sequence (DNA): TGTGCCAGCAGCCATGGTGGGGGCAGCAATCAGCCCCAGCATTTT.

This clone was detected only once. V gene TRBV27 combines with J gene TRBJ1-6; D gene unclear. CDR1 and CDR2 (germline): MNHEY, SMNVEV (reference sequence). The CDR3 runs 14 residues. Trimming took 5 bases from V and 7 from J, leaving 12 bases between them. CDR3 in DNA: TGTGCCAGCAGTGCCAACGAGGGAAATTCACCCCTCCACTTT. Translated: CASSANEGNSPLHF.

The genes are TRBV10-2 and TRBJ2-5; 7 bases match TRBD1. The V gene end was trimmed by 6 bases and the J gene end by 4 bases; junction bases not matched to a gene: 5. The CDR3 has 13 amino acids. Germline loops: CDR1 WSHSY, CDR2 SAAADI. CDR3 residues: CASRVQGSETQYF. The CDR3 DNA reads TGCGCCAGCAGGGTACAGGGGTCAGAGACCCAGTACTTC.

This chain links TRBV6-4 with TRBJ1-1; TRBD1 agrees at 8 bases. Germline V gene lookup returns CDR1 MRHNA and CDR2 SNTAGT. Trimming removed 6 bases from V and 1 base from J; junction bases left unmatched: 4. The CDR3 loop spans 14 amino acids. The CDR3, as DNA: TGTGCCAGCAGGGGACAGGCGTCGAACACTGAAGCTTTCTTT. It codes for CASRGQASNTEAFF.

The chain carries TRBV3-1 (or the pseudogene TRBV3-2) and TRBJ2-2, with D possibly being TRBD1 (5 bases). CDR1 LGHDT and CDR2 YNNKEL come from the germline V gene (reference sequence). V lost 3 bases and J 8 bases, leaving 10 bases between the germline ends. The CDR3 is 13 residues long. As DNA, the CDR3 is TGTGCCAGCAGCCAGCACGCAGGGGGGGAGCTGTTTTTT. Protein sequence: CASSQHAGGELFF.